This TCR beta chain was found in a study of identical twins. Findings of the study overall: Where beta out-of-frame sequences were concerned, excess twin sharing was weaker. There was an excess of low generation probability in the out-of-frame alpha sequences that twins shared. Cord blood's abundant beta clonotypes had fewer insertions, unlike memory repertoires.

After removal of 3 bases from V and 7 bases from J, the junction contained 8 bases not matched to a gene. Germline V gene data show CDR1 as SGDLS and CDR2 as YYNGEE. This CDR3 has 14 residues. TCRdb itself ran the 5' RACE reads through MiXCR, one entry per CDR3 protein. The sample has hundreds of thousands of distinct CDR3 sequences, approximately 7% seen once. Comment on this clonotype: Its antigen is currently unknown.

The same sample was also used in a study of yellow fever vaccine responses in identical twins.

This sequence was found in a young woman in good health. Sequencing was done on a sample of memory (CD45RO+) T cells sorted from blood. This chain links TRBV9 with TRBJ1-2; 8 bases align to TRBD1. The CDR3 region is CASSAQQGEGGYTF. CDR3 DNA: TGTGCCAGCAGCGCCCAACAGGGGGAGGGTGGCTACACCTTC.